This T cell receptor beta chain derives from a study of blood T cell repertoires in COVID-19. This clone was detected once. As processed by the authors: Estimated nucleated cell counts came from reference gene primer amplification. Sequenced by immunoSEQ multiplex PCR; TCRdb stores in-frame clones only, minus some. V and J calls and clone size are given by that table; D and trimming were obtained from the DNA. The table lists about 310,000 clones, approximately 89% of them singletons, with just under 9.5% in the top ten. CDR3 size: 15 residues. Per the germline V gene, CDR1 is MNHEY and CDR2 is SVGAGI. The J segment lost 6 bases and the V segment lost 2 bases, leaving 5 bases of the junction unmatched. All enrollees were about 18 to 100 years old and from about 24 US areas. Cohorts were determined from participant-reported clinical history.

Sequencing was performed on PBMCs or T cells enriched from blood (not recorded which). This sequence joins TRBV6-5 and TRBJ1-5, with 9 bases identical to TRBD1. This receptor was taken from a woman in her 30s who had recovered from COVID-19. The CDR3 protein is CASSYLQTGGQPQHF. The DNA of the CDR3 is TGTGCCAGCAGTTACCTCCAGACAGGGGGTCAGCCCCAGCATTTT.